This T cell receptor (beta chain) was obtained from a study of blood T cell repertoires in COVID-19. Trimming removed 6 bases at V and 4 bases at J, with 19 bases between. Germline CDR1 MNHEY, CDR2 SVGAGI. This CDR3 contains 15 residues. This table comes from immunoSEQ multiplex PCR, and its TCRdb copy is limited to in-frame clones, with some not included. The sample has roughly 330,000 clones; around 87% are singletons. Sample: PBMCs or T cells enriched from blood (not recorded which). The rearrangement uses TRBV6-5 and TRBJ2-7, with D perhaps matching TRBD2 (6 bases). This sequence originates from a woman aged 25 to 39 who had recovered from COVID-19. The CDR3, as DNA: TGTGCCAGCAGACCCCCGGGACTCGTAACGTACGAGCAGTACTTC. Translation gives CASRPPGLVTYEQYF.